The 2 T cell receptor beta chains below all came from one sample that was sequenced in a study of cytomegalovirus exposure and HLA in healthy donors. The study ran its PCR with 60 Vbeta and 13 Jbeta primers. Assay used: immunoSEQ multiplex PCR; TCRdb lists only in-frame clones, some missing. Here the sample spans 50,000 to 55,000 clones, about 70% being singletons. Sample: PBMCs. The source of these receptors is a woman in her 50s in good health and CMV-seropositive.

Regarding this clone: The junction shows a germline mismatch at one end, possibly a read error. Other DNA sequences in the sample encode the same CDR3. V gene TRBV6-5 combines with J gene TRBJ1-5; D possibly corresponds to TRBD1 (5 bases). This CDR3 spans 15 amino acids. Looked up from germline, CDR1 is MNHEY and CDR2 is SVGAGI. The CDR3 sequence: CASRKIGVSNQPQHF. DNA for the CDR3: TGTGCCAGCAGAAAAATAGGGGTTAGCAATCAGCCCCAGCATTTC.

In its sample, this clone was seen once. The chain recombines TRBV5-1 with TRBJ2-7, with D perhaps TRBD1 (5 bases). Germline CDR1 SGHRS, CDR2 YFSETQ. The CDR3 is 14 residues long. Deletions cut 5 bases from V and 3 bases from J, with 15 bases between. CDR3 sequence reads: CASRVTAAGYEQYF. The DNA of the CDR3 is TGCGCCAGCAGGGTGACAGCTGCCGGCTACGAGCAGTACTTC.